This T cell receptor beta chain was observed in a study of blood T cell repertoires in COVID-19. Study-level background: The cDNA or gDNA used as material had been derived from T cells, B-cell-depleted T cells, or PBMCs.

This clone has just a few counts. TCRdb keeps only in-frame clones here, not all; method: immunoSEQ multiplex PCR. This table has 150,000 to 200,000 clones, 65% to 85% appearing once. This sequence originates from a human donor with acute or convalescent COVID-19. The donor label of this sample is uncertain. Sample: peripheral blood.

The CDR3 loop is CASSGGWGTLSGNTIYF. The CDR3 nucleotides are TGTGCCAGCAGTGGGGGGTGGGGAACCCTCTCTGGAAACACCATATATTTT. The chain is built from TRBV7-9 and TRBJ1-3, with D maybe TRBD1 (5 bases). Germline V gene sequence: CDR1 SEHNR, CDR2 FQNEAQ (reference sequence). The CDR3 contains 17 residues. V shed 6 bases and J shed 0 bases, with 18 bases lying between them.